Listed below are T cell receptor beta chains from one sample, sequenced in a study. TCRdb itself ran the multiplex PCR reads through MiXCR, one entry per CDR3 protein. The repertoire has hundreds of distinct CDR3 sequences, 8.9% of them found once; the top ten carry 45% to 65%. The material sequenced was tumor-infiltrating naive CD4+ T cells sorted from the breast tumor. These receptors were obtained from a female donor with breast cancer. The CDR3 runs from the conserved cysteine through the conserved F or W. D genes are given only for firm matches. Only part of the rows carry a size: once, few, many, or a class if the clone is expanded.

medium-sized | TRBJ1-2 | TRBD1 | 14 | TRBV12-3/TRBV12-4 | TGTGCCAGCAGTCGGGACAGGGGAGTGGGTGGCTACACCTTC | CASSRDRGVGGYTF
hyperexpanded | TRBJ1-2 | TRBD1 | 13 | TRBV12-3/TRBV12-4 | TGTGCCAGCACTTGGACAGGGAACTATGGCTACACCTTC | CASTWTGNYGYTF
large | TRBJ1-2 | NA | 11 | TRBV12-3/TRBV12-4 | TGTGCCAGCAGTTTTAATTATGGCTACACCTTC | CASSFNYGYTF
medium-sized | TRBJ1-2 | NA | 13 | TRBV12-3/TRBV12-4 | TGTGCCAGCAGTTTTGGACAGAACTATGGCTACACCTTC | CASSFGQNYGYTF
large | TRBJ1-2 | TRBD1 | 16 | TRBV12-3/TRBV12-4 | TGTGCCAGCAGTCCCGGGACAGGGGTTATTGACTATGGCTACACCTTC | CASSPGTGVIDYGYTF
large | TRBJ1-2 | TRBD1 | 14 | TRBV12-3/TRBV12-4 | TGTGCCAGCAGCGGGACAGGGAGAACCTATGGCTACACCTTC | CASSGTGRTYGYTF
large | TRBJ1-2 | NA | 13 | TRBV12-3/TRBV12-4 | TGTGCCAGCAGTTCCCTCGGGGACTATGGCTACACCTTC | CASSSLGDYGYTF
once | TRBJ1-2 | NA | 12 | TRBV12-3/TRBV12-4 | TGTGCCAGCAGCTGGAGACGGGGTGGCTACACCTTC | CASSWRRGGYTF
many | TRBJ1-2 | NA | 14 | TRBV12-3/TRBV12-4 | TGTGCCAGCAGTTCCCCTCATAGGTCTTATGGCTACACCTTC | CASSSPHRSYGYTF
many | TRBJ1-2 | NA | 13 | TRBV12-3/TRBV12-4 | TGTGCCAGCAGTGCCGACAGTCTATATGGCTACACCTTC | CASSADSLYGYTF
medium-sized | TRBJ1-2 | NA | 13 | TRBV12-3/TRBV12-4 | TGTGCCAGCAGCCCAACAACCAACTATGGCTACACCTTC | CASSPTTNYGYTF
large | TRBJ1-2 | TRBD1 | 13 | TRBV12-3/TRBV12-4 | TGTGCCAGCTCTTTCGACAGGGGACAAGGCTACACCTTC | CASSFDRGQGYTF
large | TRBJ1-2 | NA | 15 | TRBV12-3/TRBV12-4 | TGTGCCAGCAGTGCCACCGGGACCCAGTCGGCCGGCTACACCTTC | CASSATGTQSAGYTF
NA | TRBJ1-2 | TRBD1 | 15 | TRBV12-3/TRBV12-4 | TGTGCCAGCAGCGACAGGGGCCTAGGCAACTATGGCTACACCTTC | CASSDRGLGNYGYTF
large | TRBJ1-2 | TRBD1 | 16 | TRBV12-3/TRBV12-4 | TGTGCCAGCAGTCCCGACAGGGCATCTTCTAACTATGGCTACACCTTC | CASSPDRASSNYGYTF
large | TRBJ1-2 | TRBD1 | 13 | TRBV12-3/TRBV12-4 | TGTGCCAGCAGTTCGACAGGGAGGTATGGCTACACCTTC | CASSSTGRYGYTF
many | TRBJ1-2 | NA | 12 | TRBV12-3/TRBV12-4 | TGTGCCATCAGTCGGGACCGATATGGCTACACCTTC | CAISRDRYGYTF
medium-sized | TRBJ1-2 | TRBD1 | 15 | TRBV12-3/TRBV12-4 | TGTGCCAGCAGACACGGGACAGGGGATAACTATGGCTACACCTTC | CASRHGTGDNYGYTF
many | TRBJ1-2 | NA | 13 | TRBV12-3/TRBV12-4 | TGTGCCAGCAGTTTCGTTGAGGTATTTGGCTACACCTTC | CASSFVEVFGYTF
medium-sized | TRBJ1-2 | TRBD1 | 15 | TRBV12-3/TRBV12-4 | TGTGCCAGCAGTCCCCACCGGGACAGGGACTATGGCTACACCTTC | CASSPHRDRDYGYTF
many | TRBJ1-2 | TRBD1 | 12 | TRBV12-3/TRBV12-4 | TGTGCCAGCACCCCGGACAGGGACGGCTACACCTTC | CASTPDRDGYTF
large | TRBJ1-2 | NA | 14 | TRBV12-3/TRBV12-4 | TGTGCCAGCAGAAAACAGAATTCCTACTATGGCTACACCTTC | CASRKQNSYYGYTF
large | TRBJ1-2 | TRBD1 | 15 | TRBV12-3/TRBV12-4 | TGTGCCAGCAGTTTAGCGTGGAGGACAGGGGAGGGCTACACCTTC | CASSLAWRTGEGYTF
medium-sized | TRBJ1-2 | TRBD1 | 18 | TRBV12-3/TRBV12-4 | TGTGCCAGCAGCTCCCTCCGGACAGGGAGATTAGGGTACGATGGCTACACCTTC | CASSSLRTGRLGYDGYTF
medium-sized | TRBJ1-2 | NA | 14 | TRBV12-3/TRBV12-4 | TGTGCCAGCAGCCCTGGAGACCTTAACTATGGCTACACCTTC | CASSPGDLNYGYTF
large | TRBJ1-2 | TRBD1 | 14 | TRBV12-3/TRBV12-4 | TGTGCCAGCAGGATGGGACAGGGGTACTATGGCTACACCTTC | CASRMGQGYYGYTF
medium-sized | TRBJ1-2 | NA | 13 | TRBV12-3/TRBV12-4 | TGTGCCAGCAGTTTTGGGAGGGACTATGGCTACACCTTC | CASSFGRDYGYTF
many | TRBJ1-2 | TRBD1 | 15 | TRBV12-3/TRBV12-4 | TGTGCCAGCAGTAATCGGGACAGGGGTCGTGATGGCTACACCTTC | CASSNRDRGRDGYTF
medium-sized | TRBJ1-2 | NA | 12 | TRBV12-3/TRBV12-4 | TGTGCCAGCAGTTACGGCGTCTATGGCTACACCTTC | CASSYGVYGYTF
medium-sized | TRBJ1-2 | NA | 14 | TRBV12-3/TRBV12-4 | TGTGCCAGCAGTCCTTCGAGACAGAGCTATGGCTACACCTTC | CASSPSRQSYGYTF
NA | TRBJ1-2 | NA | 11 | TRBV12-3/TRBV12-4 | TGTGCCAGCCCTCAAGACCTATGCTACACCTTC | CASPQDLCYTF
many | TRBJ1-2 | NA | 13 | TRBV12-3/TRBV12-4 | TGTGCCAGCAGTTCATGGAGTGACTATGGCTACACCTTC | CASSSWSDYGYTF
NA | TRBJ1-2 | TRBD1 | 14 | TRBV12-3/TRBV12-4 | TGTGCCAGCAGTTCGGACAGGTCTTCGAGGGGCTACACCTTC | CASSSDRSSRGYTF
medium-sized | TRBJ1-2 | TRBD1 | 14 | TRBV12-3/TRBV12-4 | TGTGCCAGCAGGATTCGGCGGGACAGCTATGGCTACACCTTC | CASRIRRDSYGYTF